Presented here are 20 T cell receptor beta chains from one specimen sequenced in a study of T-cell memory formation after mild COVID-19. Each CDR3 protein is one row after TCRdb ran MiXCR on the 5' RACE reads. The sample yields under 350,000 distinct CDR3 sequences, 15% to 20% seen once. The sequencing input was PBMCs or a T cell subset sorted from them (not recorded which). The receptor source for this set is a man aged 18-30 years who had mild COVID-19 (a few samples of this study predate the infection). Cell type and time point are not known.

The V gene is TRBV4-2, the J gene TRBJ2-1; tentative D call: TRBD2 (6 bases). Germline V gene data show CDR1 as LGHNA and CDR2 as YNFKEQ. Trimming stripped 4 bases from V and 7 bases from J, with 20 bases between. This CDR3 is 16 amino acids long. The DNA of the CDR3 is TGTGCCAGCAGCCCCACCTCTGGGGGGAGGCCGAATGAGCAGTTCTTC. The encoded protein is CASSPTSGGRPNEQFF.

This clonotype was observed a handful of times. The rearrangement links TRBV30 to TRBJ2-4; 10 bases map to TRBD1. The V gene's germline CDR1 is GTSNPN and CDR2 SVGIG (reference sequence). The CDR3 is 13 residues long. V lost 2 bases, J lost 8 bases, and 3 bases stayed unmatched. The CDR3 sequence: CAWSSGTGDIQYF. The CDR3 DNA sequence: TGTGCCTGGAGTTCCGGGACAGGGGACATTCAGTACTTC.

This clonotype was seen repeatedly, ten times or more. The chain links TRBV4-2 to TRBJ2-1; D is ambiguous. This CDR3 is 13 amino acids long. Trimming left V 4 bases short and J 6 bases short, with 10 bases between. Per the germline V gene, CDR1 is LGHNA and CDR2 is YNFKEQ. The CDR3 DNA reads TGTGCCAGCAGCCTCCCTGGAGCCAATGAGCAGTTCTTC. Translating it yields CASSLPGANEQFF.

The J gene is TRBJ2-1, the V gene TRBV5-6, with D maybe TRBD1 (5 bases). Looked up from germline, CDR1 is SGHDT and CDR2 is YYEEEE. The CDR3 covers 12 residues. Trimming shortened V by 1 base and J by 9 bases, and 8 bases separated the two germline ends. The CDR3 loop reads CASSLPGPEQFF. The CDR3 DNA sequence: TGTGCCAGCAGCTTGCCAGGGCCTGAGCAGTTCTTC.

This clonotype has ten or more counts. The DNA for the CDR3 is TGCGCCAGCAGCCAAGATCTGGGTGTTGCAGGACGAGGGAACAATGAGCAGTTCTTC. Its protein product is CASSQDLGVAGRGNNEQFF. The chain uses TRBV4-3 and TRBJ2-1, with D tentatively TRBD2 (5 bases). CDR1 LGHNA and CDR2 YSLEER come from the germline V gene. V dropped 0 bases and J dropped 5 bases, with 23 bases sitting between them. The CDR3 has 19 amino acids.

This clonotype was observed a few times. This chain uses TRBV18 with TRBJ1-6, with a tentative D call TRBD1 (6 bases). Trimming shortened V by 6 bases and J by 7 bases, and 16 bases separated the two germline ends. Per germline, CDR1 KGHSH and CDR2 LQKENI. The CDR3 runs 15 residues. CDR3 region: CASSKQGAGNSPLHF. The DNA for the CDR3 is TGTGCCAGCTCGAAACAGGGTGCGGGAAATTCACCCCTCCACTTT.

The chain employs TRBV5-1 and TRBJ2-3; D call uncertain. The CDR3 has 15 amino acids. Germline V lookup: CDR1 SGHRS, CDR2 YFSETQ. Trimming cost V 0 bases and J 2 bases, with 10 bases left between them. CDR3 bases: TGCGCCAGCAGCTTGGCCGTGGCCTCCACAGATACGCAGTATTTT. It specifies CASSLAVASTDTQYF.

This chain joins TRBV7-3 and TRBJ2-2; D unresolved. This CDR3 has 13 residues. The ends were cut back, 6 bases at V and 3 bases at J, with 8 bases in the middle. CDR1 and CDR2 (germline): SGHTA, FQGTGA. CDR3 coding DNA: TGTGCCAGCAGAAACGCGGACACCGGGGAGCTGTTTTTT. It codes for CASRNADTGELFF.

This clonotype was seen a few times. The rearrangement links TRBV20-1 to TRBJ2-3; 7 nucleotides agree with TRBD2. The CDR3 has 15 amino acids. V trimming: 0 bases; J trimming: 1 base; junction bases outside the gene matches: 4. Germline V CDR1 and CDR2: DFQATT, SNEGSKA (reference sequence). The CDR3 DNA reads as TGCAGTGCTAGAGATCTCAGCGGGGGCACAGATACGCAGTATTTT. This gives the protein CSARDLSGGTDTQYF.

This clonotype was detected only a few times. The rearrangement joins TRBV9 to TRBJ1-1, with 7 nucleotides matching TRBD1. CDR3 length: 14 residues. Losses at the gene ends were 1 base for V and 2 bases for J; bases not matched to a gene: 2. Germline loops: CDR1 SGDLS, CDR2 YYNGEE. Written as DNA, the CDR3 is TGTGCCAGCAGCGTAACAGGGGCAAACACTGAAGCTTTCTTT. This gives the protein CASSVTGANTEAFF.

At least ten counts were recorded for this clonotype. The chain is built from TRBV5-1 and TRBJ1-6, with 8 bases matching TRBD1. V shed 0 bases, J shed 10 bases, and the junction held 6 bases outside the gene matches. This CDR3 contains 15 residues. CDR1 and CDR2 (germline): SGHRS, YFSETQ. DNA for the CDR3: TGCGCCAGCAGCTTGGTGGACAGGGTGTTGTCACCCCTCCACTTT. Its translation: CASSLVDRVLSPLHF.

In this sample, this clonotype turned up a few times. The gene calls are TRBV28 and TRBJ2-3; maybe TRBD1 (6 bases). Germline CDR1 is MDHEN and CDR2 is SYDVKM. The CDR3 sequence is 14 residues long. V dropped 7 bases and J dropped 1 base, with 12 bases sitting between them. CDR3 region: CASTLYRGTDTQYF. CDR3 nucleotides: TGTGCCAGCACCCTCTACAGGGGCACAGATACGCAGTATTTT.

The rearrangement joins TRBV6-5 to TRBJ2-1; D call uncertain. V lost 5 bases, J lost 4 bases, and 12 bases lay in between. This CDR3 comprises 14 residues. Germline lookup yields CDR1 MNHEY and CDR2 SVGAGI. The CDR3 DNA follows: TGTGCCAGCAGTCCTACCGAAATTTACAATGAGCAGTTCTTC. It specifies CASSPTEIYNEQFF.

The chain is built from TRBV9 and TRBJ2-1; D assignment may be TRBD1 or TRBD2 (6 bases each). The CDR3 length is 14 residues. Germline CDR1 reads SGDLS; CDR2 reads YYNGEE. V lost 0 bases, J lost 9 bases, and 13 bases lay in between. CDR3 nucleotide sequence: TGTGCCAGCAGCGTAGCTTGGGGGGCGGGTGAGCAGTTCTTC. The encoded protein is CASSVAWGAGEQFF. The entire variable domain, with the rest obtained from reference TRBV9 and TRBJ2-1, is as follows: DSGVTQTPKHLITATGQRVTLRCSPRSGDLSVYWYQQSLDQGLQFLIQYYNGEERAKGNILERFSAQQFPDLHSELNLSSLELGDSALYFCASSVAWGAGEQFFGPGTRLTVL.

Only a few counts were recorded for this clonotype. The chain recombines TRBV4-1 with TRBJ1-5, with 9 bases that match TRBD1. Trimming took 4 bases from V and 4 from J; bases not matched to a gene: 5. Looked up from germline, CDR1 is MGHRA and CDR2 is YSYEKL. This CDR3 has 15 residues. CDR3 in amino acids: CASSPWTGENQPQHF. CDR3 DNA sequence: TGCGCCAGCAGCCCCTGGACAGGGGAGAATCAGCCCCAGCATTTT.

This rearrangement joins TRBV20-1 to TRBJ2-1, with no clear D. The V end lost 0 bases, the J end lost 6 bases, and 9 bases lay between the germline ends. There are 13 residues in the CDR3. Germline V gene data show CDR1 as DFQATT and CDR2 as SNEGSKA (reference sequence). CDR3 loop: CSARDQRANEQFF. For the CDR3, the DNA is TGCAGTGCTAGAGATCAAAGGGCCAATGAGCAGTTCTTC.

The chain carries TRBV2 and TRBJ1-1, with TRBD1 matching over 9 bases. The ends lost 3 bases at V and 4 bases at J; junction bases unmatched: 6. Germline values: CDR1 SNHLY, CDR2 FYNNEI. CDR3 size: 15 residues. The chain's CDR3 is CASSEGQGVATEAFF. The DNA for the CDR3 is TGTGCCAGCAGTGAGGGACAGGGAGTGGCCACTGAAGCTTTCTTT. The whole variable domain, remainder taken from reference TRBV2 and TRBJ1-1, is EPEVTQTPSHQVTQMGQEVILRCVPISNHLYFYWYRQILGQKVEFLVSFYNNEISEKSEIFDDQFSVERPDGSNFTLKIRSTKLEDSAMYFCASSEGQGVATEAFFGQGTRLTVV.

The chain joins TRBV5-4 to TRBJ2-1; D not certain. The germline V and J ends were trimmed by 1 base and 7 bases, with 12 bases remaining between them. The CDR3 has 14 residues. Germline lookup yields CDR1 SGHNT and CDR2 YYREEE (reference sequence). CDR3 nucleotide sequence: TGTGCCAGCAGCTTGTCCGGTTGGGGTAATGAGCAGTTCTTC. This gives the protein CASSLSGWGNEQFF.

This clonotype was observed many times. The chain links TRBV20-1 to TRBJ2-1; 12 positions match TRBD2. This CDR3 region has 15 residues. Germline lookup yields CDR1 DFQATT and CDR2 SNEGSKA (reference sequence). Unmatched junction bases numbered 9, after V lost 3 bases and J lost 9 bases. As DNA, the CDR3 is TGCAGTGCTAGTCTGGCTAGCGGGGGGGCCGCTGAGCAGTTCTTC. Its protein product is CSASLASGGAAEQFF.

This clonotype was found a few times. This rearrangement joins TRBV4-1 to TRBJ1-1; D not certain. Germline V gives CDR1 MGHRA, CDR2 YSYEKL. The CDR3 has 16 residues. Deletions cut 7 bases from V and 1 base from J, with 19 bases between. CDR3 in DNA: TGCGCCAGCATCCATATCCCGAGCACCACGAACACTGAAGCTTTCTTT. Translating it yields CASIHIPSTTNTEAFF.